One sample yielded the 24 T cell receptor beta chains listed below, sequenced in a study of T cells after posttransplantation cyclophosphamide. This table comes from immunoSEQ multiplex PCR, and its TCRdb copy is limited to in-frame clones, with some not included. This sample has around 30,000 clones, each found more than once. The sample comprised PBMCs. The receptor source for this set is a woman aged 55-70 years in good health, CMV-negative, and a related stem cell transplant donor.

This clone was counted ten times or more. The rearrangement joins TRBV6-2 or TRBV6-3 to TRBJ1-4; 7 bases agree with TRBD1. The CDR3 has 13 amino acids. Trimming took 8 bases from V and 5 from J; bases not matched to a gene: 5. The germline V gene has CDR1 MNHEY and CDR2 SVGEGT. The CDR3: CASEGQRNEKLFF. CDR3 DNA sequence: TGTGCCAGCGAGGGACAGAGAAATGAAAAACTGTTTTTT.

This clone has a handful of counts. The chain has TRBV15 and TRBJ1-1, with unresolved D. Germline-derived CDR1 and CDR2 are LNHNV and YYDKDF (reference sequence). The CDR3 extends over 14 amino acids. V lost 2 bases to trimming and J lost 0 bases, with 7 bases between them. CDR3 sequence (DNA): TGTGCCACCAGCAGACAGGCACTGAACACTGAAGCTTTCTTT. This sequence encodes CATSRQALNTEAFF.

This clone was seen at least ten times. The chain recombines TRBV6-1 with TRBJ2-5; 11 bases agree with TRBD1. The CDR3 length is 17 residues. In germline, CDR1 is MNHNS, CDR2 SASEGT. Trimming at V came to 0 bases and at J to 5 bases, leaving 8 bases not matched to a gene. CDR3 sequence reads: CASSEAGTGGYFETQYF. CDR3 nucleotide sequence: TGTGCCAGCAGTGAAGCGGGGACAGGGGGGTACTTTGAGACCCAGTACTTC.

This clone was seen at least ten times. The rearrangement links TRBV6-7 to TRBJ1-1; a possible D gene is TRBD1 (5 bases). TRBV6-7 is sorted into the ORF group, with uncertain function. This CDR3 spans 14 amino acids. V was trimmed by 0 bases and J by 4 bases, leaving 9 bases between them. The CDR3, as DNA: TGTGCCAGCAGTTACTCCCAGGGAACCACTGAAGCTTTCTTT. Translated: CASSYSQGTTEAFF.

As DNA, the CDR3 is TGTGCCACCAGTGATCTGACAGTGGGCCAAGAGACCCAGTACTTC. This translates into CATSDLTVGQETQYF. This sequence joins TRBV24-1 and TRBJ2-5; D might be TRBD1 (5 bases). Trimming removed 3 bases at V and 1 base at J, with 11 bases between. Germline V gene lookup returns CDR1 KGHDR and CDR2 SFDVKD. CDR3 length: 15 amino acids.

This clone was seen repeatedly, ten times or more. The chain links TRBV7-9 to TRBJ2-1; weak D call: TRBD2 (6 bases). The CDR3 has 15 amino acids. CDR1 is SEHNR and CDR2 is FQNEAQ in the germline V gene (reference sequence). V shed 6 bases and J shed 3 bases, with 15 bases lying between them. The CDR3 spells CASRQAGGRYNEQFF. The CDR3 coding sequence is TGTGCCAGCAGGCAAGCCGGGGGACGCTACAATGAGCAGTTCTTC.

This clone was detected many times. This chain joins TRBV10-3 and TRBJ2-7; 9 nucleotides align to TRBD2. There are 12 residues in the CDR3. Germline CDR1 reads ENHRY; CDR2 reads SYGVKD. The V segment lost 10 bases and the J segment 3 bases; nucleotides outside the gene matches: 4. CDR3 coding DNA: TGTGCCACCAGACTAGCGGACTACGAGCAGTACTTC. Translation gives CATRLADYEQYF.

This clone was detected ten times or more. The CDR3 DNA reads as TGTGCCAGCAGTTTGGGACAGGGGGGGAATGAGCAGTTCTTC. Its protein is CASSLGQGGNEQFF. V is TRBV12-3 or TRBV12-4 and J is TRBJ2-1, with 11 bases lining up with TRBD1. Trimming cost V 3 bases and J 7 bases; bases outside gene matches: 2. There are 14 residues in the CDR3.

In this sample, this clone turned up a few times. This chain joins TRBV5-1 and TRBJ2-5; tentative D call: TRBD1 (6 bases). Trimming pared 3 bases from V and 4 bases from J, leaving 10 bases between. CDR1 SGHRS and CDR2 YFSETQ come from the germline V gene. The CDR3 has 13 residues. The CDR3 DNA reads as TGCGCCAGCAGCTCACAGGGTGGAGAGACCCAGTACTTC. Protein product: CASSSQGGETQYF.

The sample holds many counts of this clone. CDR3 region: CASSPNVRGTQYF. As DNA, the CDR3 is TGTGCCAGCAGCCCCAATGTGAGGGGTACGCAGTATTTT. This sequence joins TRBV14 and TRBJ2-3; the D call may be TRBD1 or TRBD2 (5 bases each). The CDR3 totals 13 residues. Germline CDR1 reads SGHDN; CDR2 reads FVKESK. Trimming stripped 4 bases from V and 8 bases from J, with 13 bases between.

This clone showed up many times. The chain has TRBV28 and TRBJ2-1; 13 bases are shared with TRBD2. Unmatched junction bases numbered 21, after V lost 2 bases and J lost 2 bases. The CDR3 extends over 23 amino acids. The germline V gene has CDR1 MDHEN and CDR2 SYDVKM. The CDR3 DNA sequence: TGTGCCAGCAGTTTACCTCGAAGCCCGACTAGGACTAGCGGGAGAAGGGCCTACAATGAGCAGTTCTTC. Amino acid sequence: CASSLPRSPTRTSGRRAYNEQFF.

There are many counts of this clone. The V and J genes are TRBV27 and TRBJ1-5; a weak D match, TRBD1 (6 bases). CDR1 and CDR2 (germline): MNHEY, SMNVEV (reference sequence). The germline V and J ends were trimmed by 5 bases and 2 bases, with 13 bases remaining between them. The CDR3 length is 15 residues. CDR3 in amino acids: CASSLTGWGNQPQHF. CDR3 nucleotide sequence: TGTGCCAGCAGTCTCACAGGGTGGGGCAATCAGCCCCAGCATTTT.

Notes on this clone: Other DNA sequences in this sample translate to the same CDR3. This chain links TRBV2 with TRBJ1-2, with 8 bases matching TRBD1. CDR1 and CDR2 from the germline V gene are SNHLY and FYNNEI. CDR3 size: 13 residues. V trimming: 6 bases; J trimming: 5 bases; junction bases outside the gene matches: 5. CDR3 protein: CASSEGTGYGYTF. CDR3 DNA: TGTGCCAGCAGCGAGGGGACAGGTTATGGCTACACCTTC.

A few counts support this clone. V is TRBV27 and J is TRBJ2-2, with a possible D match to TRBD2 (6 bases). CDR1 and CDR2 (germline): MNHEY, SMNVEV (reference sequence). The CDR3 is made up of 14 amino acids. V was shortened by 2 bases and J by 4 bases, with 8 bases between the two germline ends. CDR3 region: CASSLMGGTGELFF. In nucleotides, the CDR3 is TGTGCCAGCAGTTTAATGGGGGGCACCGGGGAGCTGTTTTTT.

There are many counts of this clone. The chain uses TRBV6-5 and TRBJ1-2; 11 bases agree with TRBD1. Trimming took 4 bases from V and 7 from J; bases not matched to a gene: 8. Germline-derived CDR1 and CDR2 are MNHEY and SVGAGI. The CDR3 is 15 amino acids. The CDR3 here is CASSFVLGQGAGYTF. CDR3 nucleotide sequence: TGTGCCAGCAGTTTCGTCCTTGGACAGGGGGCTGGCTACACCTTC.

This clone was observed a few times. The rearrangement joins TRBV7-3 to TRBJ2-3; no reliable D call. This CDR3 has 14 residues. The V end lost 5 bases, the J end lost 2 bases, and 11 bases lay between the germline ends. The V gene's germline CDR1 is SGHTA and CDR2 FQGTGA. CDR3 protein: CASSPGAATDTQYF. The CDR3 DNA follows: TGTGCCAGCAGCCCGGGTGCAGCCACAGATACGCAGTATTTT.

This clone was observed at least ten times. V and J are TRBV9 and TRBJ1-2; D gene ambiguous. V shed 3 bases and J shed 4 bases, with 13 bases lying between them. The germline gives CDR1 SGDLS, CDR2 YYNGEE. The CDR3 is 14 amino acids. The CDR3 DNA sequence: TGTGCCAGCAGCGCGGACTACCTAATCTATGGCTACACCTTC. Its translation is CASSADYLIYGYTF.

The table lists this clone with a few counts. The chain joins TRBV30 to TRBJ2-5, with D perhaps TRBD2 (5 bases). V was pared by 1 base and J by 6 bases, with 12 bases between. This CDR3 has 13 amino acids. Germline V gives CDR1 GTSNPN, CDR2 SVGIG (reference sequence). CDR3 DNA: TGTGCCTGGAGTGCTGGAGGCAGGAAGACCCAGTACTTC. Amino acids: CAWSAGGRKTQYF. Using reference TRBV30 and TRBJ2-5 for the parts outside the CDR3, the full variable domain is SQTIHQWPATLVQPVGSPLSLECTVEGTSNPNLYWYRQAAGRGLQLLFYSVGIGQISSEVPQNLSASRPQDRQFILSSKKLLLSDSGFYLCAWSAGGRKTQYFGPGTRLLVL.

The sample holds many counts of this clone. V usage is TRBV5-1 and J usage is TRBJ2-5; D unclear. The CDR3 loop spans 13 amino acids. The V end lost 0 bases, the J end lost 5 bases, and 8 bases lay between the germline ends. Germline CDR1 SGHRS, CDR2 YFSETQ. CDR3 protein: CASSLVGSETQYF. The CDR3 region has the DNA TGCGCCAGCAGCTTGGTAGGGTCGGAGACCCAGTACTTC.

This clone was recorded at least ten times. This chain joins TRBV9 and TRBJ2-7; possibly TRBD1 for D (6 bases). Germline V gives CDR1 SGDLS, CDR2 YYNGEE. The CDR3 is made up of 16 amino acids. Trimming pared 0 bases from V and 2 bases from J, leaving 15 bases between. CDR3 in amino acids: CASSVVGETGPYEQYF. In DNA, the CDR3 is TGTGCCAGCAGCGTAGTCGGGGAGACAGGACCCTACGAGCAGTACTTC.

The V gene is TRBV30, the J gene TRBJ1-2; 8 bases are a match to TRBD1. CDR1 GTSNPN and CDR2 SVGIG come from the germline V gene (reference sequence). The CDR3 loop spans 14 amino acids. The ends lost 3 bases at V and 1 base at J; junction bases unmatched: 4. The CDR3 protein is CAWSRTGSNYGYTF. In nucleotides, the CDR3 is TGTGCCTGGAGCCGGACAGGGAGTAACTATGGCTACACCTTC.

At least ten counts were recorded for this clone. The genes are TRBV5-1 and TRBJ2-7, with 8 bases identical to TRBD2. V lost 2 bases, J lost 4 bases, and 8 bases stayed unmatched. The CDR3 contains 15 residues. Germline V gene sequence: CDR1 SGHRS, CDR2 YFSETQ. CDR3 residues: CASSFGLAGLYEQYF. The CDR3 bases are TGCGCCAGCAGCTTCGGGCTAGCGGGTCTGTACGAGCAGTACTTC.

This clone was detected ten times or more. This sequence joins TRBV6-1 and TRBJ2-7; 7 nucleotides line up with TRBD1. The trim removed 6 bases at V and 3 bases at J, leaving 5 bases unmatched. CDR1 is MNHNS, CDR2 SASEGT, per germline. The CDR3 contains 13 residues. In DNA form, the CDR3 reads TGTGCCAGCAGGGAGGACAGGTTCTACGAGCAGTACTTC. This encodes CASREDRFYEQYF.

This chain joins TRBV7-2 and TRBJ1-1; D remains unclear. V lost 2 bases and J 11 bases, leaving 6 bases between the germline ends. Germline CDR1 reads SGHTA; CDR2 reads FQGNSA. This CDR3 is built from 10 residues. As DNA, the CDR3 is TGTGCCAGCAGCTTATCTTCTGCTTTCTTT. Residues: CASSLSSAFF.